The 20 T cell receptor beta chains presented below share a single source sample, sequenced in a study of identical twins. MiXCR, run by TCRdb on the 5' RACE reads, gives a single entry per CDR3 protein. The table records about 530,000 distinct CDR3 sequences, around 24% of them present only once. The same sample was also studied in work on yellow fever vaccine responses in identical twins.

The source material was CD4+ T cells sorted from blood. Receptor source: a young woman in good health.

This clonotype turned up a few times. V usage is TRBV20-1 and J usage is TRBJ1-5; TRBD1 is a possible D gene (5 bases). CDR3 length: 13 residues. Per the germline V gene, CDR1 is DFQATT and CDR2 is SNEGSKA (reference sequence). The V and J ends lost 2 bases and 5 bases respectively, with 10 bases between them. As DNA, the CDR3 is TGCAGTGCTAGACAGGGTGAAGATCAGCCCCAGCATTTT. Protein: CSARQGEDQPQHF.

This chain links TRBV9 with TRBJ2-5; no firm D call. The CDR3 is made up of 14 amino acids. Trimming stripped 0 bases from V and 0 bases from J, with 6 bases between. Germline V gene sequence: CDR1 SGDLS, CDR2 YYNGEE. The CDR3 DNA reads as TGTGCCAGCAGCGTAGGTAGCAACCAAGAGACCCAGTACTTC. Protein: CASSVGSNQETQYF.

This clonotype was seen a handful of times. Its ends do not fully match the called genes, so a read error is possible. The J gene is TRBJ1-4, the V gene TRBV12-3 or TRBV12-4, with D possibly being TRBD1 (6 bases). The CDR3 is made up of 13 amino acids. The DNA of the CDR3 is TGTGCCAGCAGTTTGAAAGCCGGACAGACCCATATTTTT. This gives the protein CASSLKAGQTHIF.

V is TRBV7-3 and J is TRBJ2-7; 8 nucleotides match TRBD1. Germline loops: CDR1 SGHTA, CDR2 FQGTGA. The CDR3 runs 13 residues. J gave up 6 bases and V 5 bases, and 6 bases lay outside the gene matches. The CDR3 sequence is CASSATGQGEQYF. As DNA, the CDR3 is TGTGCCAGCAGCGCGACCGGACAGGGCGAGCAGTACTTC.

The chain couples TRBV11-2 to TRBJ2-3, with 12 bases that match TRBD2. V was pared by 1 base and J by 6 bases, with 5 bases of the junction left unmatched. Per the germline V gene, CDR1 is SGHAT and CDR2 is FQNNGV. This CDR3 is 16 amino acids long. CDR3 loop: CASSLVLAGGSDTQYF. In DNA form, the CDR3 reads TGTGCCAGCAGCTTAGTGCTAGCGGGAGGGTCCGATACGCAGTATTTT. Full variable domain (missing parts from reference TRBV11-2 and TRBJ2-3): EAGVAQSPRYKIIEKRQSVAFWCNPISGHATLYWYQQILGQGPKLLIQFQNNGVVDDSQLPKDRFSAERLKGVDSTLKIQPAKLEDSAVYLCASSLVLAGGSDTQYFGPGTRLTVL.

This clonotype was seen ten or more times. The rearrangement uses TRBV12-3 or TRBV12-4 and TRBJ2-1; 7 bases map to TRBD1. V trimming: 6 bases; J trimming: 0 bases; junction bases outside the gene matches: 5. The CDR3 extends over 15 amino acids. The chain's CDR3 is CASSLQGRSYNEQFF. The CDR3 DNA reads TGTGCCAGCAGCCTACAGGGGCGCTCCTACAATGAGCAGTTCTTC.

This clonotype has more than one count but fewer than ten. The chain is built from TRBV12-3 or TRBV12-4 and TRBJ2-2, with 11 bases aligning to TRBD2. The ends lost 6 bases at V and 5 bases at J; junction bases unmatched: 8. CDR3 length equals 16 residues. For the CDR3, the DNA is TGTGCCAGCAGGGTAACTAGCGGGAGTGGTACCGGGGAGCTGTTTTTT. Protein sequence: CASRVTSGSGTGELFF.

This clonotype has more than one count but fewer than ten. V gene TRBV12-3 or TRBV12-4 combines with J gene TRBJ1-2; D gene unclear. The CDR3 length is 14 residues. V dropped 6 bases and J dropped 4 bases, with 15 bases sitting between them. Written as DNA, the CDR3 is TGTGCCAGCAGAAACACGAGGCGGTCCTATGGCTACACCTTC. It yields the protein CASRNTRRSYGYTF.

CDR3 DNA sequence: TGTGCCAGCAGTTTATATAGGCAGGGACAAGAGACCCAGTACTTC. This gives the protein CASSLYRQGQETQYF. The chain carries TRBV28 and TRBJ2-5, with TRBD1 as a possible D gene (5 bases). The CDR3 length is 15 residues. In germline, CDR1 is MDHEN, CDR2 SYDVKM. Trimming removed 1 base at V and 2 bases at J, with 11 bases between.

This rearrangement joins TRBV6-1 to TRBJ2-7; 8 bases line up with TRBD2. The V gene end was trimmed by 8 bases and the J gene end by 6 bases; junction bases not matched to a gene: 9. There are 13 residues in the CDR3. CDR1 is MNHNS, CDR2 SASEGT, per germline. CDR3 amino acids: CASGQRENAEQYF. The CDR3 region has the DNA TGTGCCAGCGGGCAGCGGGAGAACGCCGAGCAGTACTTC.

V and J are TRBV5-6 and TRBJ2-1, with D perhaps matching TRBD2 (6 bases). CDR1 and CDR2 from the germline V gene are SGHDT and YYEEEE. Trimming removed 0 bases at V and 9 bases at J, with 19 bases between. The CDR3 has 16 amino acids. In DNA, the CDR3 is TGTGCCAGCAGCTTGGTGGGGATCACGGGAGTTGGTGAGCAGTTCTTC. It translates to CASSLVGITGVGEQFF.

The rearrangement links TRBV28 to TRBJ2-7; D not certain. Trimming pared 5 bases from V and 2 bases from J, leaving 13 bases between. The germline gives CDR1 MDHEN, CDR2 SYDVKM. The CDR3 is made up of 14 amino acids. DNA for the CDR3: TGTGCCAGCAGTGTTAGTTTCCCTCCCTACGAGCAGTACTTC. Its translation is CASSVSFPPYEQYF.

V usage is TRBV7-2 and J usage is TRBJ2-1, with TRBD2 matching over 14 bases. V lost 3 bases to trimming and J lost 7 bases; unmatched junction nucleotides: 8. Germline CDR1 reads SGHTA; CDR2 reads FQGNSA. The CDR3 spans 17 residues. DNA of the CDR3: TGTGCCAGCAGCTTCCACTCCGGGACTAGCGGGAGTAATGAGCAGTTCTTC. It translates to CASSFHSGTSGSNEQFF.

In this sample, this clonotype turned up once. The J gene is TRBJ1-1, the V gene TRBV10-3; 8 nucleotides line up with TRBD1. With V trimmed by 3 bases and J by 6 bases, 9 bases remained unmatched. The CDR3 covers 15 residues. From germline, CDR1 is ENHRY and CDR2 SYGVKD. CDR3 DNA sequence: TGTGCCATCAGTGACCTAGGACAGGGTGGGTCTGAAGCTTTCTTT. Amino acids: CAISDLGQGGSEAFF.

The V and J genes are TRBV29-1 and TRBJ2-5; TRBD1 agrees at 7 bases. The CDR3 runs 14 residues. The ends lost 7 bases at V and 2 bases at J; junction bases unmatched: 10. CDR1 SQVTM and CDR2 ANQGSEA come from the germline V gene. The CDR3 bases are TGCAGCGCCGGCGCTGACAGGGTTCAAGAGACCCAGTACTTC. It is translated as CSAGADRVQETQYF.

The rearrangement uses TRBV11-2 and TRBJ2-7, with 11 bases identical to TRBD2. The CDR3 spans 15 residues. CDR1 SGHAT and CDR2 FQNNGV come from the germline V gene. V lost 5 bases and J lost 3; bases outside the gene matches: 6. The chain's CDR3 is CASSILAGVGYEQYF. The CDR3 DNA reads TGTGCCAGCAGCATACTAGCGGGAGTGGGCTACGAGCAGTACTTC.

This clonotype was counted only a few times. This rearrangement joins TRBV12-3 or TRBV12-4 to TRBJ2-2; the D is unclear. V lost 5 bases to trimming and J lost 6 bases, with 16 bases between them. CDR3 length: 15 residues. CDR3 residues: CASSPQMGSPGELFF. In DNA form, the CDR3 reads TGTGCCAGCAGTCCGCAGATGGGGTCGCCCGGGGAGCTGTTTTTT.

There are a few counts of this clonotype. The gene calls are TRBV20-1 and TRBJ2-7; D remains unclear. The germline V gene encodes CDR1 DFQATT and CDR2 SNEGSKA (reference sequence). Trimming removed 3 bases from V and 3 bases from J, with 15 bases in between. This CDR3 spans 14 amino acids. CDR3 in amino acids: CSARSGSISYEQYV. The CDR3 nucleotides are TGCAGTGCTAGGAGTGGTAGCATAAGCTACGAGCAGTACGTC.

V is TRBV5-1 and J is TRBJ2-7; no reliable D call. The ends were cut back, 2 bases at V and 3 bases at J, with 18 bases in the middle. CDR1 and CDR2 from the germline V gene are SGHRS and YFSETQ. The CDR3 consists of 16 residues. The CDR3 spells CASSFGPRDIYYEQYV. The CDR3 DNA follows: TGCGCCAGCAGCTTCGGGCCGAGAGATATCTACTACGAGCAGTACGTC.

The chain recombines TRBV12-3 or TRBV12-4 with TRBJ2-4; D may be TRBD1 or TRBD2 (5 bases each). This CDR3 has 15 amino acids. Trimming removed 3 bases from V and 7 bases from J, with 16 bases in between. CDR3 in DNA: TGTGCCAGCAGTTTTTCAGGGCCCCCGGGGAACATTCAGTACTTC. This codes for CASSFSGPPGNIQYF.